The entry below gives a single TCR beta chain sequence along with its context. Per the original methods: Reference gene primer amplification gave estimated nucleated cell counts. Only in-frame clones appear in the TCRdb table, and some are missing; sequencing was by immunoSEQ multiplex PCR. The V and J calls and clone size are taken from that table; D and trimming were inferred from the DNA. Among roughly 160,000 clones, around 86% were seen once, and the ten largest hold roughly 8.2%. The entry originates in a study of blood T cell repertoires in COVID-19. Study-wide context: Both acute and convalescent COVID-19 samples were obtained from the United States, Italy and Spain. Nucleic acid was either cDNA or gDNA, and it came from T cells, B-cell-depleted T cells, or PBMCs.

The ends were cut back, 2 bases at V and 3 bases at J, with 10 bases in the middle. CDR1 is LGHDT and CDR2 is YNNKEL in the germline V gene (reference sequence). This CDR3 has 15 amino acids. Sequencing was carried out using peripheral blood. The chain joins TRBV3-1 (or the pseudogene TRBV3-2) to TRBJ2-2; perhaps TRBD1 as D (5 bases). The source is a man between 60 and 75 years old with acute or convalescent COVID-19. CDR3 amino acids: CASSQQIRDTGELFF. CDR3 DNA sequence: TGTGCCAGCAGCCAACAAATCAGGGACACCGGGGAGCTGTTTTTT.